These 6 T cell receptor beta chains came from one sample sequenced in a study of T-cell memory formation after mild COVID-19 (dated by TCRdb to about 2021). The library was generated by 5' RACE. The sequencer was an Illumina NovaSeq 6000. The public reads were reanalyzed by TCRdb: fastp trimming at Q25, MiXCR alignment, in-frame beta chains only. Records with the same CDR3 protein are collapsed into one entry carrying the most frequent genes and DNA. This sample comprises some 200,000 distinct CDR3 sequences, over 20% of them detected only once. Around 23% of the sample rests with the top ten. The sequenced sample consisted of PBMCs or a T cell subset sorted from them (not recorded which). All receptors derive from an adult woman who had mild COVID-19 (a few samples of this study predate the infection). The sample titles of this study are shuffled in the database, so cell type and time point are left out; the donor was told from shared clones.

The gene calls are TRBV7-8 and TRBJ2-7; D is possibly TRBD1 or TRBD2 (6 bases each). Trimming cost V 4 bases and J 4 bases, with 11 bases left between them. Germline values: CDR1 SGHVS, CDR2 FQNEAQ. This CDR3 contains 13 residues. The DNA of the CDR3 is TGTGCCAGCAGCTGGCGAGGGGGGTACGAGCAGTACTTC. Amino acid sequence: CASSWRGGYEQYF.

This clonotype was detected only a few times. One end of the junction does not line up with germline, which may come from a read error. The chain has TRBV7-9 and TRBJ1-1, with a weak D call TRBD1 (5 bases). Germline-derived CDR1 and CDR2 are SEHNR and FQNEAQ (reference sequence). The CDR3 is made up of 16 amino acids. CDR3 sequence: CASSLSIREGNAEAFF. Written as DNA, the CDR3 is TGTGCCAGCAGCTTGAGTATTAGGGAGGGGAACGCTGAAGCTTTCTTT.

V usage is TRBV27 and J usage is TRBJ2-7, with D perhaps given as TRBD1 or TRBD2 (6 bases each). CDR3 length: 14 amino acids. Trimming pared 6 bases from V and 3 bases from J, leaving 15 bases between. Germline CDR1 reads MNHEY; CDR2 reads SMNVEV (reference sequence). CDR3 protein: CASRSWRGFYEQYF. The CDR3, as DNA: TGTGCCAGCAGGAGTTGGAGGGGGTTCTACGAGCAGTACTTC.

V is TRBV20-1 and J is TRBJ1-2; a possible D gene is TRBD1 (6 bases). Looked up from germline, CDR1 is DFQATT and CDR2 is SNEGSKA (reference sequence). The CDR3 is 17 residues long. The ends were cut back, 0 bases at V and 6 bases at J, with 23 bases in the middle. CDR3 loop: CSARDLRGGARRDGYTF. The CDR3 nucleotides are TGCAGTGCTAGAGATCTCCGGGGGGGCGCCCGAAGAGATGGCTACACCTTC.

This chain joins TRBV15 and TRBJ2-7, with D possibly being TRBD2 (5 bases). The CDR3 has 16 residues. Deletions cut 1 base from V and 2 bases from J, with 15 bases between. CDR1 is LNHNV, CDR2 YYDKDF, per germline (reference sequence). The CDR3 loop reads CATSRVERGGPYEQYF. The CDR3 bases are TGTGCCACCAGCAGAGTTGAACGGGGTGGTCCCTACGAGCAGTACTTC.

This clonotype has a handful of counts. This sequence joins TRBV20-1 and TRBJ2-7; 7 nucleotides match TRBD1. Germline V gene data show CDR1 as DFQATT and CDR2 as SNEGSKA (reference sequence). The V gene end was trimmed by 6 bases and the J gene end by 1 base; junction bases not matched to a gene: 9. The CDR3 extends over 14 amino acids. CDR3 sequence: CSAEGQMSSYEQYF. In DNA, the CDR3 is TGCAGTGCCGAGGGACAGATGAGTTCCTACGAGCAGTACTTC.